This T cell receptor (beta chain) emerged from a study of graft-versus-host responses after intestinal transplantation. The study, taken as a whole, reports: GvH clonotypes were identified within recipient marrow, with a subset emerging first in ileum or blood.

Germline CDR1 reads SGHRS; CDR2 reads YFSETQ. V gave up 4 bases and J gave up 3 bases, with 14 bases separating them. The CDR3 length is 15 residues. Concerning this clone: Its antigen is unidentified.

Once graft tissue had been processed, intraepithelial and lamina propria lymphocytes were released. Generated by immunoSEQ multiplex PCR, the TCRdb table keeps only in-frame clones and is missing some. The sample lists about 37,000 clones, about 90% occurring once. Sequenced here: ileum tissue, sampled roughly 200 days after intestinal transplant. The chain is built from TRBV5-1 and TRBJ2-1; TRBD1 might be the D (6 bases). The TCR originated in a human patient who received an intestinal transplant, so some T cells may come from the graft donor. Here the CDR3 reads CASSPQGKLYNEQFF. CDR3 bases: TGCGCCAGCAGCCCTCAGGGGAAACTCTACAATGAGCAGTTCTTC. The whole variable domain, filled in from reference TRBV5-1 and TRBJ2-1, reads KAGVTQTPRYLIKTRGQQVTLSCSPISGHRSVSWYQQTPGQGLQFLFEYFSETQRNKGNFPGRFSGRQFSNSRSEMNVSTLELGDSALYLCASSPQGKLYNEQFFGPGTRLTVL.